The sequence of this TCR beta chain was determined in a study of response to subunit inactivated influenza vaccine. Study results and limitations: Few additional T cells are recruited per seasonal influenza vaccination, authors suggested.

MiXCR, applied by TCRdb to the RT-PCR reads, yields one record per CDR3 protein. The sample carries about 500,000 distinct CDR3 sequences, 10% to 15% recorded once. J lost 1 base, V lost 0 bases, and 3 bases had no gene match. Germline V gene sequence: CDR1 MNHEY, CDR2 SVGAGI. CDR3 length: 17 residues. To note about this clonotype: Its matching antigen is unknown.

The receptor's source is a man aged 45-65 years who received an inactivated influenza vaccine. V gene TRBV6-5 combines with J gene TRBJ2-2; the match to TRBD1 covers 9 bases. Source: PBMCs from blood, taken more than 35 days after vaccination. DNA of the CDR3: TGTGCCAGCAGTTACTCCTCGGACAGGGGGAACACCGGGGAGCTGTTTTTT. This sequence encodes CASSYSSDRGNTGELFF.